This T cell receptor beta chain was recovered during a study of OX40 agonist ivuxolimab in advanced cancers. The table came from immunoSEQ multiplex PCR; TCRdb's copy has only in-frame clones and leaves some out. The data contain roughly 45,000 clones, 85% of them singletons. Per germline, CDR1 SGHDN and CDR2 FVKESK. This CDR3 has 15 residues. V gave up 4 bases and J gave up 2 bases, with 12 bases separating them. The sequence came from an adult with an advanced solid tumor such as melanoma, head and neck, liver or kidney cancer. V and J are TRBV14 and TRBJ2-1; a possible D gene is TRBD1 (6 bases). The sample here was CD4+ or CD8+ T cells sorted from blood, taken in a trial of the OX40 agonist ivuxolimab. This CDR3 is CASSPQGRPYNEQFF. The DNA for the CDR3 is TGTGCCAGCAGCCCACAGGGTCGGCCCTACAATGAGCAGTTCTTC. The whole variable domain, remainder taken from reference TRBV14 and TRBJ2-1, is EAGVTQFPSHSVIEKGQTVTLRCDPISGHDNLYWYRRVMGKEIKFLLHFVKESKQDESGMPNNRFLAERTGGTYSTLKVQPAELEDSGVYFCASSPQGRPYNEQFFGPGTRLTVL.